The source of this T cell receptor (beta chain) is a study of early T cells in non-severe SARS-CoV-2 infection. Using its own MiXCR run on the 5' RACE reads, TCRdb lists one record per CDR3 protein. The repertoire holds around 78,000 distinct CDR3 sequences, with roughly an eighth as singletons. CDR1 and CDR2 from the germline V gene are SQVTM and ANQGSEA. V was pared by 5 bases and J by 6 bases, with 6 bases of the junction left unmatched. This CDR3 region has 12 residues. This clonotype has ten or more counts. The target antigen is unknown. Overall study findings and caveats: Matching against VDJdb likely underestimated virus-specific expansions, favoring anti-spike CD8.

The receptor's source is an adult who was a healthcare worker with PCR-confirmed SARS-CoV-2 infection or an uninfected control (not recorded which). The material sequenced was whole blood. The chain carries TRBV29-1 and TRBJ2-7, with 8 positions matching TRBD1. The CDR3: CSVRTGRGEQYF. The CDR3 nucleotides read TGCAGCGTTAGGACAGGGCGAGGCGAGCAGTACTTC.